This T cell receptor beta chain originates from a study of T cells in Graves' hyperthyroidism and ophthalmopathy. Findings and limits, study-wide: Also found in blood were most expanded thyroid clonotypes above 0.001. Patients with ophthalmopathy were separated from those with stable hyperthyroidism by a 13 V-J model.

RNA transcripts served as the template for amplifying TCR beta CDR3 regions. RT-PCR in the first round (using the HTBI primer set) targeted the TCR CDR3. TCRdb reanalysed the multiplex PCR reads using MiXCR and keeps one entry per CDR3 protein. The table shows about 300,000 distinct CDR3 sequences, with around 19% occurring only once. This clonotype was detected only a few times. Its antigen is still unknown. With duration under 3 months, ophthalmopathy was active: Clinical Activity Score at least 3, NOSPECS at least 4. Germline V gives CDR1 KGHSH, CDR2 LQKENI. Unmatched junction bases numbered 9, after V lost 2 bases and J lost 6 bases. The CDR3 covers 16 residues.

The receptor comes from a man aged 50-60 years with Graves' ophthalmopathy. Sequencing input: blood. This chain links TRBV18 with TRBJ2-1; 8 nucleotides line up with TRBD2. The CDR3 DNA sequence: TGTGCCAGCTCACCAATAGCGGGAAGAGGCGGCAATGAGCAGTTCTTC. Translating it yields CASSPIAGRGGNEQFF. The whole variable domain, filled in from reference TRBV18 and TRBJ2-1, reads NAGVMQNPRHLVRRRGQEARLRCSPMKGHSHVYWYRQLPEEGLKFMVYLQKENIIDESGMPKERFSAEFPKEGPSILRIQQVVRGDSAAYFCASSPIAGRGGNEQFFGPGTRLTVL.